This TCR beta chain is from a study of cytomegalovirus exposure and HLA in healthy donors. Germline values: CDR1 LNHDA, CDR2 SQIVND (reference sequence). Germline trimming cut 5 bases from V and 0 bases from J; bases unmatched to any gene: 10. CDR3 size: 17 residues. Produced via immunoSEQ multiplex PCR; TCRdb's table is partial and in-frame only. The sample shows about 110,000 clones, about 87% of them seen only once. Sequenced material: PBMCs. This TCR derives from a woman aged 18-29 years in good health and CMV-seropositive. The genes are TRBV19 and TRBJ1-5, with 7 bases fitting TRBD1. The CDR3 nucleotides read TGTGCCAGTAGTGCCGACAGGGAAGGGTATAGCAATCAGCCCCAGCATTTT. This translates into CASSADREGYSNQPQHF.